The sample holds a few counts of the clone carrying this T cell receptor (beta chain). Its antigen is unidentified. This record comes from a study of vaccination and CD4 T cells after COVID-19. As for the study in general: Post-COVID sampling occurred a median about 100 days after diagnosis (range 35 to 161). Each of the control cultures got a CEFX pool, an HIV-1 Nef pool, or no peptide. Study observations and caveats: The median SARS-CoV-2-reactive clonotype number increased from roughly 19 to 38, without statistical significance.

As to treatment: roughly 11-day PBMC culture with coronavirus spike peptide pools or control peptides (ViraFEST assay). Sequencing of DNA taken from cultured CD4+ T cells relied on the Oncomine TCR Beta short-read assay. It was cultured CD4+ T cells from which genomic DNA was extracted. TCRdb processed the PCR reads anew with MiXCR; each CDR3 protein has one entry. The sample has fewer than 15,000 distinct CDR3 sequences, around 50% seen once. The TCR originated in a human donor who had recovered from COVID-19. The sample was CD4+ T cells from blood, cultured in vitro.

The CDR3 region is CASSLGTASTDTQYF. Written as DNA, the CDR3 is TGTGCCAGCAGCCTCGGGACAGCTAGCACAGATACGCAGTATTTT. The rearrangement links TRBV7-9 to TRBJ2-3, with TRBD1 matching 7 bases. V trimming: 5 bases; J trimming: 0 bases; junction bases outside the gene matches: 5. Germline loops: CDR1 SEHNR, CDR2 FQNEAQ (reference sequence). The CDR3 has 15 amino acids.